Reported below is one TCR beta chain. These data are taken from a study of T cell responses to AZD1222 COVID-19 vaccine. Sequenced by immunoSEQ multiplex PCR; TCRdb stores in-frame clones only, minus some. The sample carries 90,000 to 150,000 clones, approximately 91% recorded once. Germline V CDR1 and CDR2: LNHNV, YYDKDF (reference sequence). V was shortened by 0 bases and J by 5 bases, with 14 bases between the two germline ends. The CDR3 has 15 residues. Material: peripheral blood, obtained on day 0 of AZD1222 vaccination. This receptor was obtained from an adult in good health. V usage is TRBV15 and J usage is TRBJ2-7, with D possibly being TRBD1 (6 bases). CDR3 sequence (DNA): TGTGCCACCAGCAGAGATCCTAGGGGGTCGGACGAGCAGTACTTC. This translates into CATSRDPRGSDEQYF. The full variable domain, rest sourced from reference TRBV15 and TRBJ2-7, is DAMVIQNPRYQVTQFGKPVTLSCSQTLNHNVMYWYQQKSSQAPKLLFHYYDKDFNNEADTPDNFQSRRPNTSFCFLDIRSPGLGDTAMYLCATSRDPRGSDEQYFGPGTRLTVT.